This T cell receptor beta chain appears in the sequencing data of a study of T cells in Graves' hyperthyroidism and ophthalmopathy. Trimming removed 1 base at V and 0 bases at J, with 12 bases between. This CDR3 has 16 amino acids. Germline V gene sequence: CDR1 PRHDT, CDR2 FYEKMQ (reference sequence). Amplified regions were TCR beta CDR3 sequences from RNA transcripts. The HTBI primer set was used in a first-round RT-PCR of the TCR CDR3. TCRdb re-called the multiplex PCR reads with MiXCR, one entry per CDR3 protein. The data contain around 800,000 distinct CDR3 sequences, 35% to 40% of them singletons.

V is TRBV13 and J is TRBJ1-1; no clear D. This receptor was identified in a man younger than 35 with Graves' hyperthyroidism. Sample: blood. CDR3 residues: CASSLAGEHMNTEAFF. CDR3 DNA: TGTGCCAGCAGCTTAGCCGGCGAACACATGAACACTGAAGCTTTCTTT.